Below, 22 T cell receptor beta chains from the same sample are listed, as sequenced in a study of vaccination and CD4 T cells after COVID-19. These receptors' antigens are unknown. Oncomine TCR Beta short-read sequencing was applied to DNA from cultured CD4+ T cells. A single record per CDR3 protein comes from TCRdb applying MiXCR to the PCR reads. The repertoire holds under 25,000 distinct CDR3 sequences, with 67% as singletons. The treatment was: approximately 9-day PBMC culture with coronavirus spike peptide pools or control peptides (ViraFEST assay). Material: CD4+ T cells from blood, cultured in vitro. Receptors were obtained from a human donor who had recovered from COVID-19.

The chain is built from TRBV6-1 and TRBJ2-7; D is uncertain. CDR1 is MNHNS and CDR2 is SASEGT in the germline V gene. V dropped 4 bases and J dropped 4 bases, with 8 bases sitting between them. The CDR3 is 12 amino acids. This CDR3 is CASSGLGYEQYF. The CDR3 DNA sequence: TGTGCCAGCAGTGGCCTTGGATACGAGCAGTACTTC.

The chain combines TRBV27 with TRBJ1-2, with 7 bases identical to TRBD1. The CDR3 loop spans 13 amino acids. CDR1 and CDR2 (germline): MNHEY, SMNVEV (reference sequence). The V and J ends lost 6 bases and 5 bases, in that order; junction bases with no gene match: 6. The CDR3 region is CASSRTGEYGYTF. The CDR3 DNA reads TGTGCCAGCAGCCGGACAGGAGAGTATGGCTACACCTTC.

This clonotype has just a few counts. V gene TRBV21-1 combines with J gene TRBJ2-2; the DNA was not compared with TRBD1, the D call given in the table. TRBV21-1 is an annotated pseudogene. The CDR3 runs to 17 residues. The CDR3 DNA follows: TGTGCCAGCAGGGCTTCAGAACAGGGCTTGGAAACCGGGGAGCTGTTTTTT. Translating gives CASRASEQGLETGELFF.

The chain joins TRBV24-1 to TRBJ1-5, with D perhaps matching TRBD1 (6 bases). The CDR3 runs to 13 residues. The V gene lost 6 bases and the J gene lost 4 bases, with 9 bases spanning the gap. The germline V gene encodes CDR1 KGHDR and CDR2 SFDVKD. The CDR3 reads CATSTQGNQPQHF. In DNA, the CDR3 is TGTGCCACCAGTACCCAGGGGAATCAGCCCCAGCATTTT.

This clonotype occurred a few times. J is TRBJ2-2 and V is TRBV20-1; 7 nucleotides line up with TRBD1. CDR1 DFQATT and CDR2 SNEGSKA come from the germline V gene (reference sequence). This CDR3 region has 15 residues. V trimming: 4 bases; J trimming: 6 bases; junction bases outside the gene matches: 11. CDR3 DNA: TGCAGTGCTAAACGACAGGGAAAGATGGCCGGGGAGCTGTTTTTT. Translation gives CSAKRQGKMAGELFF.

This chain connects TRBV28 to TRBJ2-5, with a weak D call TRBD2 (5 bases). The CDR3 contains 17 residues. Trimming pared 3 bases from V and 2 bases from J, leaving 19 bases between. CDR1 MDHEN and CDR2 SYDVKM come from the germline V gene. Here the CDR3 reads CASSFHLEGEKQETQYF. The CDR3, as DNA: TGTGCCAGCAGTTTCCACCTCGAGGGAGAGAAACAAGAGACCCAGTACTTC.

The chain has TRBV28 and TRBJ2-2; 8 bases align to TRBD2. CDR1 MDHEN and CDR2 SYDVKM come from the germline V gene. V was pared by 2 bases and J by 3 bases, with 5 bases of the junction left unmatched. The CDR3 totals 16 residues. The CDR3 sequence: CASSLISGMDTGELFF. In nucleotides, the CDR3 is TGTGCCAGCAGTTTAATTAGCGGGATGGACACCGGGGAGCTGTTTTTT. Based on the CDR3 plus reference TRBV28 and TRBJ2-2, the full variable domain is DVKVTQSSRYLVKRTGEKVFLECVQDMDHENMFWYRQDPGLGLRLIYFSYDVKMKEKGDIPEGYSVSREKKERFSLILESASTNQTSMYLCASSLISGMDTGELFFGEGSRLTVL.

This clonotype has only one observation. This chain uses TRBV27 with TRBJ2-5; D may match TRBD1 or TRBD2 (5 bases each). The germline CDR1 and CDR2 sequences are MNHEY and SMNVEV (reference sequence). The CDR3 totals 14 residues. Trimming left V 2 bases short and J 4 bases short, with 11 bases between. CDR3 coding DNA: TGTGCCAGCAGTTTAGCTGGGGGAAGAGAGACCCAGTACTTC. It is translated as CASSLAGGRETQYF.

In its sample, this clonotype was seen a few times. The rearrangement uses TRBV7-9 and TRBJ1-1; TRBD1 might be the D (5 bases). CDR1 is SEHNR, CDR2 FQNEAQ, per germline (reference sequence). The CDR3 extends over 14 amino acids. The ends were cut back, 5 bases at V and 1 base at J, with 11 bases in the middle. DNA of the CDR3: TGTGCCAGCAGCCCTGGGACGGCGAACACTGAAGCTTTCTTT. It encodes CASSPGTANTEAFF.

By frequency in the sample, this clonotype is medium-sized. This chain connects TRBV6-5 to TRBJ1-5; weak D call: TRBD1 (5 bases). This CDR3 has 15 amino acids. In germline, CDR1 is MNHEY, CDR2 SVGAGI. Between the trimmed V and J ends, which lost 4 bases and 4 bases, there was a span of 14 bases. The CDR3 DNA reads TGTGCCAGCAGTTTCGGGGCTTTGGGGAATCAGCCCCAGCATTTT. Translated: CASSFGALGNQPQHF.

V usage is TRBV20-1 and J usage is TRBJ2-5; no clear D gene. V was clipped by 0 bases and J by 2 bases, with 16 bases between them. This CDR3 contains 16 residues. CDR1 DFQATT and CDR2 SNEGSKA come from the germline V gene (reference sequence). This chain's CDR3 is CSAREHLGFGQETQYF. The DNA of the CDR3 is TGCAGTGCTAGAGAGCATTTGGGGTTCGGACAAGAGACCCAGTACTTC.

This clonotype is medium-sized by share. V is TRBV27 and J is TRBJ1-1; D unclear. Trimming took 7 bases from V and 10 from J, leaving 28 bases between them. Germline values: CDR1 MNHEY, CDR2 SMNVEV (reference sequence). The CDR3 has 16 amino acids. CDR3 in amino acids: CASTPAGKFRLAGAFF. The DNA for the CDR3 is TGTGCCAGCACCCCGGCCGGAAAATTCCGGCTGGCCGGAGCTTTCTTT.

In its sample, this clonotype was seen once. The chain carries TRBV19 and TRBJ2-2; maybe TRBD2 (5 bases). The germline gives CDR1 LNHDA, CDR2 SQIVND (reference sequence). Trimming stripped 3 bases from V and 6 bases from J, with 8 bases between. There are 13 residues in the CDR3. CDR3 sequence reads: CASSMGDAGELFF. CDR3 bases: TGTGCCAGTAGTATGGGAGATGCCGGGGAGCTGTTTTTT.

The rearrangement uses TRBV27 and TRBJ1-5; 7 bases align to TRBD1. V shed 6 bases and J 2 bases; nucleotides not matched to a gene: 7. This CDR3 is 15 amino acids long. The germline V gene has CDR1 MNHEY and CDR2 SMNVEV (reference sequence). The CDR3 sequence is CASSPGQVRNQPQHF. For the CDR3, the DNA is TGTGCCAGCAGCCCCGGACAGGTCCGCAATCAGCCCCAGCATTTT.

As concerns this clonotype: Without the conserved terminal phenylalanine or tryptophan, this CDR3 likely stems from a read error. The V and J genes are TRBV6-1 and TRBJ1-1, with 9 bases matching TRBD1. The V and J ends lost 6 bases and 6 bases, in that order; junction bases with no gene match: 11. The CDR3 is made up of 15 amino acids. The germline V gene encodes CDR1 MNHNS and CDR2 SASEGT. The CDR3 DNA sequence: TGTGCCAGCAGCTCGGGACAGGGTCAAAGGTCTGAAGCTTTCCTT. Amino acid sequence: CASSSGQGQRSEAFL.

The chain is built from TRBV6-5 and TRBJ2-5; 7 bases align to TRBD1. Germline V gene lookup returns CDR1 MNHEY and CDR2 SVGAGI. V shed 0 bases and J 4 bases; nucleotides not matched to a gene: 2. The CDR3 is 14 residues long. CDR3 amino acids: CASSYSNRGETQYF. CDR3 in DNA: TGTGCCAGCAGTTACTCGAACAGGGGAGAGACCCAGTACTTC.

This clonotype was seen a handful of times. The chain links TRBV20-1 to TRBJ2-3; 9 bases agree with TRBD1. Germline V gene data show CDR1 as DFQATT and CDR2 as SNEGSKA (reference sequence). The V segment lost 6 bases and the J segment 5 bases; nucleotides outside the gene matches: 12. The CDR3 is made up of 15 amino acids. CDR3 sequence (DNA): TGCAGTGCCCAACCGGGACAGGGTCTGGGAGATACGCAGTATTTT. Protein product: CSAQPGQGLGDTQYF.

The J gene is TRBJ2-1, the V gene TRBV7-2; TRBD2 matches 9 bases. Trimming took 6 bases from V and 2 from J; bases not matched to a gene: 11. The germline V gene encodes CDR1 SGHTA and CDR2 FQGNSA. The CDR3 has 17 amino acids. The CDR3 coding sequence is TGTGCCAGCAGGTCCCCGGCTAGCGGGGCCACCTACAATGAGCAGTTCTTC. This translates into CASRSPASGATYNEQFF.

This chain uses TRBV20-1 with TRBJ2-7, with 7 bases identical to TRBD2. This CDR3 has 14 amino acids. The V segment lost 3 bases and the J segment 3 bases; nucleotides outside the gene matches: 8. The V gene's germline CDR1 is DFQATT and CDR2 SNEGSKA (reference sequence). The CDR3: CSASRASGNYEQYF. In nucleotides, the CDR3 is TGCAGTGCTAGTAGGGCTAGCGGAAACTACGAGCAGTACTTC.

This chain links TRBV6-1 with TRBJ1-1, with D uncertain. V gave up 8 bases and J gave up 4 bases, with 11 bases separating them. There are 12 residues in the CDR3. Germline-derived CDR1 and CDR2 are MNHNS and SASEGT. This chain's CDR3 is CASRLASTEAFF. The DNA for the CDR3 is TGTGCCAGCCGTCTGGCGAGCACTGAAGCTTTCTTT.

Only one count was recorded for this clonotype. The genes are TRBV27 and TRBJ1-2, with D unresolved. This CDR3 has 13 residues. V dropped 8 bases and J dropped 5 bases, with 15 bases sitting between them. The germline V gene encodes CDR1 MNHEY and CDR2 SMNVEV (reference sequence). The CDR3 here is CASSLGSNYGYTF. Here the CDR3 DNA reads TGTGCCAGCTCCCTCGGCAGCAATTATGGCTACACCTTC.

The chain has TRBV27 and TRBJ2-5; TRBD2 might be the D (6 bases). Trimming shortened V by 3 bases and J by 3 bases, and 14 bases separated the two germline ends. CDR1 MNHEY and CDR2 SMNVEV come from the germline V gene (reference sequence). The CDR3 covers 15 residues. The CDR3 DNA is TGTGCCAGCAGTTTGGGGAGGCTACCTGAAGAGACCCAGTACTTC. Protein: CASSLGRLPEETQYF.